One sample yielded the 28 T cell receptor beta chains listed below, sequenced in a study of a mutant IDH1 vaccine in newly diagnosed glioma. Time point: week 35, safety follow-up. What each vaccine dose contained was 300 ug of mutant IDH1 20-mer peptide, accompanied by topical imiquimod. Method: immunoSEQ multiplex PCR; TCRdb's copy keeps in-frame clones and lacks some. The sample gives about 33,000 clones, 80% of which show up once; about 3.2% is in the top ten. These receptors' targets are unknown. The starting material was PBMCs, obtained from a glioma patient whose treatment included an IDH1 peptide vaccine. Receptors were obtained from a man aged 40-49 years with glioma. Some clones in this sample may be carry-over from other donors' samples.

The chain joins TRBV7-9 to TRBJ1-1; D possibly corresponds to TRBD1 (5 bases). Trimming pared 5 bases from V and 0 bases from J, leaving 13 bases between. The CDR3 spans 15 residues. Germline V gives CDR1 SEHNR, CDR2 FQNEAQ (reference sequence). The CDR3 region has the DNA TGTGCCAGCAGCACGGACAAAGGGGTGAACACTGAAGCTTTCTTT. It codes for CASSTDKGVNTEAFF.

V and J are TRBV7-3 and TRBJ2-2, with unresolved D. The CDR3 spans 14 residues. Germline V gene sequence: CDR1 SGHTA, CDR2 FQGTGA. Trimming cost V 0 bases and J 5 bases, with 7 bases left between them. CDR3 residues: CASSLTSRTGELFF. Here the CDR3 DNA reads TGTGCCAGCAGCTTAACGTCCCGGACCGGGGAGCTGTTTTTT.

In its sample, this clone was seen a few times. This chain links TRBV2 with TRBJ1-5; 10 nucleotides agree with TRBD1. From germline, CDR1 is SNHLY and CDR2 FYNNEI. V shed 4 bases, J shed 4 bases, and the junction held 1 base outside the gene matches. This CDR3 is 14 amino acids long. The CDR3 reads CASSGGQGNQPQHF. CDR3 in DNA: TGTGCCAGCAGTGGGGGACAGGGGAATCAGCCCCAGCATTTT.

The J gene is TRBJ1-4, the V gene TRBV18; 7 bases map to TRBD1. Germline V gives CDR1 KGHSH, CDR2 LQKENI. V was pared by 8 bases and J by 4 bases, with 16 bases of the junction left unmatched. The CDR3 has 17 residues. The CDR3 DNA is TGTGCCAGCCGACTCCGAGGGACAGCTGATATTAATGAAAAACTGTTTTTT. Encoded protein: CASRLRGTADINEKLFF.

V and J are TRBV2 and TRBJ1-5; no firm D call. This CDR3 has 15 residues. CDR1 is SNHLY, CDR2 FYNNEI, per germline. Trimming removed 4 bases from V and 3 bases from J, with 13 bases in between. The CDR3 spells CASSGVGRFNQPQHF. The CDR3 coding sequence is TGTGCCAGCAGTGGGGTTGGCAGATTCAATCAGCCCCAGCATTTT. Drawing the rest from reference TRBV2 and TRBJ1-5, the complete variable domain is EPEVTQTPSHQVTQMGQEVILRCVPISNHLYFYWYRQILGQKVEFLVSFYNNEISEKSEIFDDQFSVERPDGSNFTLKIRSTKLEDSAMYFCASSGVGRFNQPQHFGDGTRLSIL.

The chain uses TRBV6-1 and TRBJ1-5; 10 bases match TRBD1. After removal of 2 bases from V and 4 bases from J, the junction contained 14 bases not matched to a gene. CDR3 length: 19 residues. The germline V gene has CDR1 MNHNS and CDR2 SASEGT. DNA for the CDR3: TGTGCCAGCAGTGAACTAGACAGGGGGCGAGGCGTTCGAAATCAGCCCCAGCATTTT. Its protein is CASSELDRGRGVRNQPQHF.

In its sample, this clone was seen a few times. V and J are TRBV6-4 and TRBJ1-1, with D unclear. Germline assignment: CDR1 MRHNA and CDR2 SNTAGT. Trimming pared 6 bases from V and 1 base from J, leaving 15 bases between. The CDR3 runs 15 residues. CDR3 sequence (DNA): TGTGCCAGCAGACGGTCCCCGGGAGGGAACACTGAAGCTTTCTTT. Its translation is CASRRSPGGNTEAFF.

This clone has more than one count but fewer than ten. The gene calls are TRBV5-4 and TRBJ1-6; 7 bases match TRBD1. With V trimmed by 3 bases and J by 5 bases, 8 bases remained unmatched. The CDR3 loop spans 16 amino acids. CDR1 is SGHNT, CDR2 YYREEE, per germline (reference sequence). The CDR3 DNA reads TGTGCCAGCAGCTCTCCACCGGGACAGAATAATTCACCCCTCCACTTT. It translates to CASSSPPGQNNSPLHF.

The CDR3 reads CASSLAMGGPEQFF. Here the CDR3 DNA reads TGTGCCAGCAGCTTGGCGATGGGTGGTCCTGAGCAGTTCTTC. The chain recombines TRBV5-4 with TRBJ2-1, with D unresolved. CDR1 SGHNT and CDR2 YYREEE come from the germline V gene (reference sequence). Trimming cost V 0 bases and J 9 bases, with 13 bases left between them. The CDR3 has 14 amino acids.

J is TRBJ1-2 and V is TRBV29-1, with no clear D. Germline V gives CDR1 SQVTM, CDR2 ANQGSEA. The CDR3 has 13 residues. Trimming removed 4 bases from V and 4 bases from J, with 13 bases in between. CDR3 residues: CSVVLDVAYGYTF. CDR3 coding DNA: TGCAGCGTTGTTTTAGACGTAGCCTATGGCTACACCTTC. Together with reference TRBV29-1 and TRBJ1-2, the CDR3 gives the full variable domain: SAVISQKPSRDICQRGTSLTIQCQVDSQVTMMFWYRQQPGQSLTLIATANQGSEATYESGFVIDKFPISRPNLTFSTLTVSNMSPEDSSIYLCSVVLDVAYGYTFGSGTRLTVV.

The chain is built from TRBV9 and TRBJ2-7; 7 nucleotides agree with TRBD1. CDR3 length: 17 residues. V trimming: 0 bases; J trimming: 5 bases; junction bases outside the gene matches: 14. CDR1 and CDR2 (germline): SGDLS, YYNGEE. DNA for the CDR3: TGTGCCAGCAGCGTAGATGACTGGAGACAGGGTTCCCACGAGCAGTACTTC. It is translated as CASSVDDWRQGSHEQYF.

V gene TRBV30 combines with J gene TRBJ2-1; 10 positions match TRBD1. With V trimmed by 4 bases and J by 7 bases, 4 bases remained unmatched. The germline V gene encodes CDR1 GTSNPN and CDR2 SVGIG (reference sequence). CDR3 length equals 13 residues. The CDR3 is CAWKGTGVNEQFF. The CDR3 DNA sequence: TGTGCCTGGAAGGGGACAGGGGTTAATGAGCAGTTCTTC.

The CDR3 bases are TGTGCCAGCGGGCAGGCCGAAAGCTATGGCTACACCTTC. It codes for CASGQAESYGYTF. The V call is TRBV19, the J call TRBJ1-2, with D unclear. V was clipped by 9 bases and J by 4 bases, with 15 bases between them. The CDR3 runs 13 residues. The germline V gene has CDR1 LNHDA and CDR2 SQIVND (reference sequence).

The rearrangement uses TRBV5-4 and TRBJ2-5; TRBD1 aligns across 8 bases. The CDR3 contains 15 residues. The ends lost 4 bases at V and 5 bases at J; junction bases unmatched: 10. The V gene's germline CDR1 is SGHNT and CDR2 YYREEE (reference sequence). The CDR3 coding sequence is TGTGCCAGCAGCGAAAACAGGGGGGCCAGGGAGACCCAGTACTTC. Protein sequence: CASSENRGARETQYF.

This clone was found a few times. The J gene is TRBJ2-1, the V gene TRBV9; D remains unclear. The germline V and J ends were trimmed by 3 bases and 5 bases, with 9 bases remaining between them. The germline CDR1 and CDR2 sequences are SGDLS and YYNGEE. The CDR3 runs to 13 residues. The CDR3 region has the DNA TGTGCCAGCAGCGCCCGGACGGACAATGAGCAGTTCTTC. It specifies CASSARTDNEQFF.

The V gene is TRBV6-5, the J gene TRBJ1-2; D might be TRBD1 (6 bases). The germline CDR1 and CDR2 sequences are MNHEY and SVGAGI. V was cut by 2 bases and J by 2 bases, with 9 bases left in between. The CDR3 has 14 amino acids. CDR3 in DNA: TGTGCCAGCAGTTACGGGACACTGAACTATGGCTACACCTTC. It encodes CASSYGTLNYGYTF.

V is TRBV4-1 and J is TRBJ2-1; possibly TRBD2 for D (6 bases). From germline, CDR1 is MGHRA and CDR2 YSYEKL. The CDR3 has 17 amino acids. Deletions cut 8 bases from V and 8 bases from J, with 28 bases between. This CDR3 reads CASVPFPRRAGRHEQFF. CDR3 nucleotides: TGCGCCAGCGTCCCCTTCCCTAGGAGGGCAGGGCGGCATGAGCAGTTCTTC.

The rearrangement links TRBV5-1 to TRBJ1-3; TRBD1 matches 8 bases. Germline values: CDR1 SGHRS, CDR2 YFSETQ. CDR3 length: 16 amino acids. J lost 8 bases, V lost 5 bases, and 15 bases had no gene match. CDR3 sequence (DNA): TGCGCCAGCAGTCAATACCAGGGGGCCACCGGGGACACCATATATTTT. Translation gives CASSQYQGATGDTIYF.

This chain joins TRBV20-1 and TRBJ2-3, with unresolved D. Deletions cut 6 bases from V and 6 bases from J, with 10 bases between. The CDR3 runs to 11 residues. Germline V gene sequence: CDR1 DFQATT, CDR2 SNEGSKA (reference sequence). The CDR3 nucleotides read TGCAGTGCCACGCCATGGGATACGCAGTATTTT. Its translation is CSATPWDTQYF.

The chain employs TRBV14 and TRBJ2-3, with a tentative D call TRBD2 (5 bases). Germline V lookup: CDR1 SGHDN, CDR2 FVKESK. V gave up 1 base and J gave up 0 bases, with 8 bases separating them. The CDR3 consists of 15 residues. CDR3 in amino acids: CASSQGGFSTDTQYF. In nucleotides, the CDR3 is TGTGCCAGCAGCCAAGGAGGGTTCAGCACAGATACGCAGTATTTT.

This chain joins TRBV6-6 and TRBJ2-7; 7 bases are a match to TRBD1. Germline V gene lookup returns CDR1 MNHNY and CDR2 SVGAGI (reference sequence). This CDR3 is built from 12 residues. The V segment lost 6 bases and the J segment 3 bases; nucleotides outside the gene matches: 2. The CDR3 here is CASRGTDYEQYF. The CDR3 region has the DNA TGTGCCAGCAGAGGGACAGACTACGAGCAGTACTTC.

The rearrangement links TRBV5-4 to TRBJ2-5, with TRBD2 identical over 8 bases. Per germline, CDR1 SGHNT and CDR2 YYREEE (reference sequence). CDR3 length: 15 residues. V was clipped by 4 bases and J by 3 bases; unmatched bases: 8. DNA for the CDR3: TGTGCCAGCAGCGGCTTCGGGGGGGCTAAAGAGACCCAGTACTTC. It translates to CASSGFGGAKETQYF.

The chain combines TRBV7-9 with TRBJ1-1; maybe TRBD1 (5 bases). The germline gives CDR1 SEHNR, CDR2 FQNEAQ (reference sequence). Trimming left V 5 bases short and J 5 bases short, with 21 bases between. The CDR3 is made up of 16 amino acids. The CDR3 coding sequence is TGTGCCAGCAGCCCCAGTCCGGGGCAGGGAGTTACTGAAGCTTTCTTT. This sequence encodes CASSPSPGQGVTEAFF.

The chain uses TRBV6-1 and TRBJ1-4; D remains unclear. Trimming took 6 bases from V and 4 from J, leaving 15 bases between them. The CDR3 totals 15 residues. The V gene's germline CDR1 is MNHNS and CDR2 SASEGT. The CDR3: CASSGSYSNNEKLFF. Written as DNA, the CDR3 is TGTGCCAGCAGCGGGTCGTACAGCAATAATGAAAAACTGTTTTTT.

The chain recombines TRBV6-1 with TRBJ1-1, with a weak D call TRBD1 (5 bases). CDR3 size: 15 residues. Trimming cost V 1 base and J 0 bases, with 9 bases left between them. In germline, CDR1 is MNHNS, CDR2 SASEGT. In nucleotides, the CDR3 is TGTGCCAGCAGTGAAGTCCAGGGATTGAACACTGAAGCTTTCTTT. As protein: CASSEVQGLNTEAFF.

J is TRBJ2-1 and V is TRBV6-5; a possible D gene is TRBD2 (5 bases). V was cut by 6 bases and J by 8 bases, with 14 bases left in between. This CDR3 is built from 13 residues. From germline, CDR1 is MNHEY and CDR2 SVGAGI. In DNA, the CDR3 is TGTGCCAGCAGACTAGGCCCCTCCCATGAGCAGTTCTTC. Translation gives CASRLGPSHEQFF.

This chain uses TRBV6-1 with TRBJ1-1, with D hard to call. The CDR3 runs 13 residues. Germline V gene data show CDR1 as MNHNS and CDR2 as SASEGT. Deletions cut 3 bases from V and 1 base from J, with 6 bases between. In nucleotides, the CDR3 is TGTGCCAGCAGTGAGTTCAAGAACACTGAAGCTTTCTTT. Protein product: CASSEFKNTEAFF.

In its sample, this clone was seen once. The V call is TRBV2, the J call TRBJ2-7; no clear D gene. Trimming shortened V by 7 bases and J by 3 bases, and 7 bases separated the two germline ends. CDR1 is SNHLY, CDR2 FYNNEI, per germline. The CDR3 extends over 11 amino acids. The CDR3 reads CASTPLYEQYF. The CDR3 DNA reads as TGTGCCAGCACCCCTCTCTACGAGCAGTACTTC. Filled out from reference TRBV2 and TRBJ2-7, the complete variable domain reads EPEVTQTPSHQVTQMGQEVILRCVPISNHLYFYWYRQILGQKVEFLVSFYNNEISEKSEIFDDQFSVERPDGSNFTLKIRSTKLEDSAMYFCASTPLYEQYFGPGTRLTVT.